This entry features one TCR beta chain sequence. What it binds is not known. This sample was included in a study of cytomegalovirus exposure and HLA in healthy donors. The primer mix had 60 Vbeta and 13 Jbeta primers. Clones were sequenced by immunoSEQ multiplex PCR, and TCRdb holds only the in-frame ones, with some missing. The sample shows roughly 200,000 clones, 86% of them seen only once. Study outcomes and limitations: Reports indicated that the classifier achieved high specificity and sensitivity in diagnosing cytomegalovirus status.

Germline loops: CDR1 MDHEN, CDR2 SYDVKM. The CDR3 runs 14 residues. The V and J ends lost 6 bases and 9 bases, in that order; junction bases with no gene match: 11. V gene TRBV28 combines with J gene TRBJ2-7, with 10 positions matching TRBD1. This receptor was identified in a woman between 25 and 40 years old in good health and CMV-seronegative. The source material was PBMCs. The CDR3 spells CASSRYRQGAAQYF. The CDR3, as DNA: TGTGCCAGCAGCCGGTACCGACAGGGGGCCGCGCAGTACTTC.